Listed here are 5 T cell receptor beta chains from one sample, sequenced in a study of shared clonotypes between healthy human individuals. Some clones are missing from TCRdb's copy, which holds only in-frame ones; the method was immunoSEQ multiplex PCR. Of hundreds of thousands of clones in the sample, about 95% were seen once. Naive CD8 cells comprised CD45RO-negative, CCR7-positively selected cells, excluding terminally differentiated effector memory CD45RA+ cells. The sample was naive CD8+ T cells sorted from blood. These receptors were obtained from a woman aged 25 to 39 in good health.

This chain links TRBV27 with TRBJ1-1; TRBD1 matches at 10 bases. Germline V lookup: CDR1 MNHEY, CDR2 SMNVEV (reference sequence). Trimming at V came to 4 bases and at J to 7 bases, leaving 6 bases not matched to a gene. The CDR3 contains 14 residues. This CDR3 reads CASSSGTGAGEAFF. The CDR3 bases are TGTGCCAGCAGTTCAGGGACAGGGGCCGGTGAAGCTTTCTTT.

In this sample, this clone turned up once. This CDR3 reads CASTLWGEQFF. CDR3 DNA: TGTGCCAGCACTCTTTGGGGTGAGCAGTTCTTC. The chain joins TRBV28 to TRBJ2-1; the D is unclear. The CDR3 covers 11 residues. Trimming removed 7 bases at V and 9 bases at J, with 10 bases between. Germline CDR1 MDHEN, CDR2 SYDVKM.

The chain joins TRBV27 to TRBJ2-7; TRBD1 aligns across 10 bases. There are 12 residues in the CDR3. J gave up 5 bases and V 7 bases, and 2 bases lay outside the gene matches. Germline loops: CDR1 MNHEY, CDR2 SMNVEV (reference sequence). The CDR3 nucleotides read TGTGCCAGCATGACAGGGGGCGACGAGCAGTACTTC. It translates to CASMTGGDEQYF.

The V and J genes are TRBV7-9 and TRBJ1-1; maybe TRBD1 (5 bases). CDR1 is SEHNR and CDR2 is FQNEAQ in the germline V gene (reference sequence). This CDR3 spans 19 amino acids. The V and J ends lost 3 bases and 2 bases respectively, with 25 bases between them. Written as DNA, the CDR3 is TGTGCCAGCAGCTTTTCGGTCGTTATGCGGGCTGGGGCAAACACTGAAGCTTTCTTT. Encoded protein: CASSFSVVMRAGANTEAFF.

This chain links TRBV27 with TRBJ2-7, with D hard to call. The CDR3 contains 13 residues. V lost 4 bases, J lost 0 bases, and 7 bases lay in between. CDR1 MNHEY and CDR2 SMNVEV come from the germline V gene (reference sequence). CDR3 in amino acids: CASSSLSSYEQYF. DNA of the CDR3: TGTGCCAGCAGTTCATTAAGCTCCTACGAGCAGTACTTC.